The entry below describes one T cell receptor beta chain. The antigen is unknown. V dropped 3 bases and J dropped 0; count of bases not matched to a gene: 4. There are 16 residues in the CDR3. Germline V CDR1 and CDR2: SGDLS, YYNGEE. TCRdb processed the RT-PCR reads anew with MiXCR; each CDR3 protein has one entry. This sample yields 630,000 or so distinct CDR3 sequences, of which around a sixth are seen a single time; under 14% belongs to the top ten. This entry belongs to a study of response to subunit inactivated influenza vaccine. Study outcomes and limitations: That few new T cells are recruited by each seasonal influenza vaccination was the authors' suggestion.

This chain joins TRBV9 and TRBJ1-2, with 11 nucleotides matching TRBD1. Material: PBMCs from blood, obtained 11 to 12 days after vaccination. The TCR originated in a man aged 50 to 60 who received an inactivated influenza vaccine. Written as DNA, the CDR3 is TGTGCCAGCAGCGCCGGACAGGGGGCGACTAACTATGGCTACACCTTC. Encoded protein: CASSAGQGATNYGYTF. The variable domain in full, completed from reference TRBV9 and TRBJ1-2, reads DSGVTQTPKHLITATGQRVTLRCSPRSGDLSVYWYQQSLDQGLQFLIQYYNGEERAKGNILERFSAQQFPDLHSELNLSSLELGDSALYFCASSAGQGATNYGYTFGSGTRLTVV.